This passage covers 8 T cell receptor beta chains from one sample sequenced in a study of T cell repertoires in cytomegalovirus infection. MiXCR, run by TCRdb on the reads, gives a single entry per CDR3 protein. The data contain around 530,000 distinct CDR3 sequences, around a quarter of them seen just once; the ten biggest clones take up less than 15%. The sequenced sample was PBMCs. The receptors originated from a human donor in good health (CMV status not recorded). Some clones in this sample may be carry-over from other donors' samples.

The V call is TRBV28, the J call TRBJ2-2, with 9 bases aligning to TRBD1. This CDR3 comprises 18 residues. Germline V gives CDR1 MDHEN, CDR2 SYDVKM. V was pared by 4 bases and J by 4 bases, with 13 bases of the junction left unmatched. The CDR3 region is CASSSFLRTGATTGELFF. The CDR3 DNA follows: TGTGCCAGCAGTTCTTTTCTCAGGACAGGGGCGACCACCGGGGAGCTGTTTTTT.

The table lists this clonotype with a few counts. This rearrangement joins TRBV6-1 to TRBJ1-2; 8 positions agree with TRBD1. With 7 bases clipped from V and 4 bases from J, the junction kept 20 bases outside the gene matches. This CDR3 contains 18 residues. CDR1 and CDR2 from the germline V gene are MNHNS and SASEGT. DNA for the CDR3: TGTGCCAGCAATCGACTCGGACAGGGAATCGGCGTGGGCTATGGCTACACCTTC. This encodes CASNRLGQGIGVGYGYTF.

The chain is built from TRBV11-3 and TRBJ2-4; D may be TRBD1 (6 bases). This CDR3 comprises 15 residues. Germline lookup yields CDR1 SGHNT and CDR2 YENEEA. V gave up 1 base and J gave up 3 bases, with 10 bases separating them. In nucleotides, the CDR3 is TGTGCCAGCAGCTTAGTTGTAGGGGGCAAAAACATTCAGTACTTC. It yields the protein CASSLVVGGKNIQYF.

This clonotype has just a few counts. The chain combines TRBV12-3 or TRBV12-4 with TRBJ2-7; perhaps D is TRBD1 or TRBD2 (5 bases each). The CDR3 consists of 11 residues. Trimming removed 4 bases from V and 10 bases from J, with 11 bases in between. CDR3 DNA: TGTGCCAGCAGTTCGGGGACCTTACAGTACGTC. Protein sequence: CASSSGTLQYV.

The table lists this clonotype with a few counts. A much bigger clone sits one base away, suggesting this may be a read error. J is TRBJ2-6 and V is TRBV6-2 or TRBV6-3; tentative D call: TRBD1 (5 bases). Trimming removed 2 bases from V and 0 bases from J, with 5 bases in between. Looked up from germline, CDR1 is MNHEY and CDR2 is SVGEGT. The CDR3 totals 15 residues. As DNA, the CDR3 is TGTGCCAGCAGTTACGGGGCCTCTGGGGCCAACGTCCTGACTTTC. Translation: CASSYGASGANVLTF.

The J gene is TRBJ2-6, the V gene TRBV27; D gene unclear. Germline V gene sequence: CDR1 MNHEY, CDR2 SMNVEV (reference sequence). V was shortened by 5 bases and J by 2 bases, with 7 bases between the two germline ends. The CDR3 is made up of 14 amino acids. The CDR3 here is CASSRETGANVLTF. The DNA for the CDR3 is TGTGCCAGCAGTCGAGAAACTGGGGCCAACGTCCTGACTTTC.

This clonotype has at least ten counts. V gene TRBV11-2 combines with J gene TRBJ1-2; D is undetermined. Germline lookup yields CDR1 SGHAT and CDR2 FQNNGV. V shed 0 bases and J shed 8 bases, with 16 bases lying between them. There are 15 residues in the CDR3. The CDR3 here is CASSLDRAGMWGYTF. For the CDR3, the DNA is TGTGCCAGCAGCTTAGATCGAGCGGGGATGTGGGGCTACACCTTC.

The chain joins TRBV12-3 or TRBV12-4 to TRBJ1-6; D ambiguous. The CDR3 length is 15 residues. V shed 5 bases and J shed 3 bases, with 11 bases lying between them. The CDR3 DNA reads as TGTGCCAGCAGTGACTCCGGACTCTATAATTCACCCCTCCACTTT. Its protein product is CASSDSGLYNSPLHF.